This T cell receptor beta chain originates from a study of vaccination effects on CD4 cells after COVID-19. V lost 6 bases, J lost 9 bases, and 15 bases lay in between. This CDR3 contains 14 residues. Looked up from germline, CDR1 is SEHNR and CDR2 is FQNEAQ (reference sequence). This clone was picked up a small number of times. What it binds is not known. Assay used: immunoSEQ multiplex PCR; TCRdb lists only in-frame clones, some missing. The sample includes about 13,000 clones, roughly 72% of them seen just once. Expansion of antigen-specific CD4+ T cells with viral peptide pools was carried out by the ViraFEST assay before sequencing. Subsequent to 10 days of culture, CD4+ T cells were isolated. As their vaccination, participants received two doses of either BNT162b2 or mRNA-1273.

The source material was CD4+ T cells from PBMCs cultured with SARS-CoV-2 spike peptides, sampled after COVID-19 vaccination. The sequence came from a human donor who received a COVID-19 vaccine. The chain joins TRBV7-9 to TRBJ1-6, with D perhaps TRBD1 (6 bases). Here the CDR3 DNA reads TGTGCCAGCAGTCCTCAGGGGTTTTTTTCACCCCTCCACTTT. Encoded protein: CASSPQGFFSPLHF.